The next 2 T cell receptor beta chains were all read from a single sample in a study of T cells in localized non-small cell lung cancer. Clones were read by immunoSEQ multiplex PCR, and TCRdb kept only the in-frame ones, dropping some. The repertoire holds about 40,000 clones, with more than 85% as singletons. The sequencing here drew on peripheral blood, taken before any cancer treatment. The receptors were sampled from a man between 18 and 55 years old with stage I lung adenocarcinoma.

The genes are TRBV7-8 and TRBJ1-1; TRBD1 is a possible D gene (5 bases). Germline lookup yields CDR1 SGHVS and CDR2 FQNEAQ. V lost 2 bases, J lost 5 bases, and 9 bases lay in between. There are 13 residues in the CDR3. The CDR3 DNA reads as TGTGCCAGCAGCTTAACGGGGGGGACTGAAGCTTTCTTT. It yields the protein CASSLTGGTEAFF.

The chain links TRBV4-1 to TRBJ1-4, with 7 bases that match TRBD1. This CDR3 has 16 residues. V shed 0 bases and J 0 bases; nucleotides not matched to a gene: 1. CDR1 and CDR2 (germline): MGHRA, YSYEKL. The DNA for the CDR3 is TGCGCCAGCAGCCAAGAGGGACAGACAACTAATGAAAAACTGTTTTTT. Translating gives CASSQEGQTTNEKLFF.